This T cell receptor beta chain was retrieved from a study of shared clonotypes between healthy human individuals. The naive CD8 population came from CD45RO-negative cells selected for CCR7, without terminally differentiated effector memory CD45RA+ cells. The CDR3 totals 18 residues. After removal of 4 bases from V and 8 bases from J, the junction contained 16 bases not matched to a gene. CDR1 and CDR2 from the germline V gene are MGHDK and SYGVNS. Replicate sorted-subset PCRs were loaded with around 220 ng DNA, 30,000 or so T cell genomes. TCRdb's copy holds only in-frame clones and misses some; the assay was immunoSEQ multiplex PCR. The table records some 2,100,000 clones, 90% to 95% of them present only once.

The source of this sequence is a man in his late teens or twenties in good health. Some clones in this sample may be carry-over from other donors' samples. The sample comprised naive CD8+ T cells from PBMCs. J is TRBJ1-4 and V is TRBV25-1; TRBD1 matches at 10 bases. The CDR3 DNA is TGTGCCAGCAGTGGCCCTCCGGGACAGGGGATTTATTTGGAAAAACTGTTTTTT. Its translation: CASSGPPGQGIYLEKLFF.